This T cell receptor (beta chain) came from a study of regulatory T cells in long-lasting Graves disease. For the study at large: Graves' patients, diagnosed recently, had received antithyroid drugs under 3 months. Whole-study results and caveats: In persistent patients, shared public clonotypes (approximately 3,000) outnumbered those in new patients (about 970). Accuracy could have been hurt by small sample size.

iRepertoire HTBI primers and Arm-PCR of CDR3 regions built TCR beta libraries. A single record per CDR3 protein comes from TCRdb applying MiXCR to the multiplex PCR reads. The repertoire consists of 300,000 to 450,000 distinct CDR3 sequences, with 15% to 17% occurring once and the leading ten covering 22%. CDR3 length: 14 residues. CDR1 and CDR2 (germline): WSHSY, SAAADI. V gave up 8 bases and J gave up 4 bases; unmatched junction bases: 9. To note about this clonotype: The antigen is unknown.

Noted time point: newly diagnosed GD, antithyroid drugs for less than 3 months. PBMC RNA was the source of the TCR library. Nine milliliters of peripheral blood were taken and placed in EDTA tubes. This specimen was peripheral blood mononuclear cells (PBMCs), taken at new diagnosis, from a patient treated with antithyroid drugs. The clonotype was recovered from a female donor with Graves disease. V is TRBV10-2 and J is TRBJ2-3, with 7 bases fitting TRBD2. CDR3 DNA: TGCGCCAGCGGGGTTGCGGGAGTTTCAGATACGCAGTATTTT. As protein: CASGVAGVSDTQYF.